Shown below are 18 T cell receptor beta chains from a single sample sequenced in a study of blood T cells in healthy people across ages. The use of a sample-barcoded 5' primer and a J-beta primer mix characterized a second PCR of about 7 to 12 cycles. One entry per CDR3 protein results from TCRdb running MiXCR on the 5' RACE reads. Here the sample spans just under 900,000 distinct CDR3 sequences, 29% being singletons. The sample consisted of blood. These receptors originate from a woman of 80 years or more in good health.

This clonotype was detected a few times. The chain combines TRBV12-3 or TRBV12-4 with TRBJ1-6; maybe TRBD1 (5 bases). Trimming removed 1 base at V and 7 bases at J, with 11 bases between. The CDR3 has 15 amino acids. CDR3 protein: CASSLDGTGNSPLHF. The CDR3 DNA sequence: TGTGCCAGCAGTTTAGACGGGACTGGAAATTCACCCCTCCACTTT.

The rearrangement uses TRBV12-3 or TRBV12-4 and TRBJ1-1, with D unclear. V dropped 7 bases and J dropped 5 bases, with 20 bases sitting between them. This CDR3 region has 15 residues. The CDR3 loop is CASTKSRAPVTEAFF. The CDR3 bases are TGTGCCAGCACCAAAAGTAGGGCGCCCGTAACTGAAGCTTTCTTT.

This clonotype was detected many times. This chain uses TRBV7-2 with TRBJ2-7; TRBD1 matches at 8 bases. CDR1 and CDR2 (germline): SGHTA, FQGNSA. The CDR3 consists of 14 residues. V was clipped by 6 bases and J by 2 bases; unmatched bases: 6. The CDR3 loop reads CASRLGQATYEQYF. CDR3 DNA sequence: TGTGCCAGCAGACTGGGACAGGCCACCTACGAGCAGTACTTC.

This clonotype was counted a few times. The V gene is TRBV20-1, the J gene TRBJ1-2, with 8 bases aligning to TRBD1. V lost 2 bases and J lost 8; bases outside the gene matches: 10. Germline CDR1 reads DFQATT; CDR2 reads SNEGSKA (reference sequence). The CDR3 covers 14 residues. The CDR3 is CSARPTGTGLGYTF. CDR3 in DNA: TGCAGTGCTAGACCCACCGGGACAGGCTTAGGCTACACCTTC.

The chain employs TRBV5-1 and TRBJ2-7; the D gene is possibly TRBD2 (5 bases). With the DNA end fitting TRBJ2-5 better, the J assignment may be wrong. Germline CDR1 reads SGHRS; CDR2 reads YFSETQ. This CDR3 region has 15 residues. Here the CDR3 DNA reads TGCGCCAGCAGCCAGAATGAGGGAGTTCAAGAGACCCAGTACTTC. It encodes CASSQNEGVQETQYF.

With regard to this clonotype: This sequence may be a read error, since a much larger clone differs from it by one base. In nucleotides, the CDR3 is TGTGCCGGCACCACAGGGCCCAGCACAGATACGCAGTATTTT. As protein: CAGTTGPSTDTQYF. This chain links TRBV27 with TRBJ2-3; perhaps TRBD1 as D (6 bases). Germline lookup yields CDR1 MNHEY and CDR2 SMNVEV (reference sequence). Trimming left V 11 bases short and J 0 bases short, with 15 bases between. The CDR3 extends over 14 amino acids.

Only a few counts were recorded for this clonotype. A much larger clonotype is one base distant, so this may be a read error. The CDR3 bases are TGTGCCAGCAGTGCTCGACCAGACATAGAGACCCAGTACTTC. The encoded protein is CASSARPDIETQYF. The chain combines TRBV2 with TRBJ2-5; D unresolved. Germline CDR1 is SNHLY and CDR2 is FYNNEI. This CDR3 region has 14 residues. The germline V and J ends were trimmed by 4 bases and 4 bases, with 13 bases remaining between them.

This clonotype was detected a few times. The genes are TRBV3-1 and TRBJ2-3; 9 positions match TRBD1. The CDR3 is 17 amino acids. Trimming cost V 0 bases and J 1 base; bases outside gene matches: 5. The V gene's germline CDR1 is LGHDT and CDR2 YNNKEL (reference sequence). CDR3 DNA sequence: TGTGCCAGCAGCCAAGAAACTAGGACAGGGGGCACAGATACGCAGTATTTT. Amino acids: CASSQETRTGGTDTQYF.

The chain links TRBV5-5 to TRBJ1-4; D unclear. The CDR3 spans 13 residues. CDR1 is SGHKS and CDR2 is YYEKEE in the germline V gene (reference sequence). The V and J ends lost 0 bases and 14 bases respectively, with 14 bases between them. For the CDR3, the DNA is TGTGCCAGCAGCTTGGAATTGCATGGAGGGCTGTTTTTT. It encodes CASSLELHGGLFF.

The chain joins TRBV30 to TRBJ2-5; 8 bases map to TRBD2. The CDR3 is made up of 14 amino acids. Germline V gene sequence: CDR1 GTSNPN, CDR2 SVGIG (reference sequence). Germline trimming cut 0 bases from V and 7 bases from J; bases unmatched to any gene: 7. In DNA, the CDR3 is TGTGCCTGGAGTGTAGCGGGGGACTATATGACCCAGTACTTC. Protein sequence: CAWSVAGDYMTQYF.

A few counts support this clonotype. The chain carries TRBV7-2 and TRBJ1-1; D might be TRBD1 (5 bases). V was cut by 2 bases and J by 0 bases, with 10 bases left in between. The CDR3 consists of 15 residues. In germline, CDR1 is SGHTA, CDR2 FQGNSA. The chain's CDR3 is CASSLFDSLNTEAFF. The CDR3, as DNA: TGTGCCAGCAGCTTATTTGACAGTTTGAACACTGAAGCTTTCTTT. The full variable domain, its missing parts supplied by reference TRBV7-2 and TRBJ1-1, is GAGVSQSPSNKVTEKGKDVELRCDPISGHTALYWYRQSLGQGLEFLIYFQGNSAPDKSGLPSDRFSAERTGGSVSTLTIQRTQQEDSAVYLCASSLFDSLNTEAFFGQGTRLTVV.

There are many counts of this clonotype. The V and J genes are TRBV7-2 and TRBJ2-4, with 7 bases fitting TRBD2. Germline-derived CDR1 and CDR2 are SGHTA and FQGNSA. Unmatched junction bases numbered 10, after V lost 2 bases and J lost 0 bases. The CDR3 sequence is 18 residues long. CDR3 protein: CASSLFGGGSIAKNIQYF. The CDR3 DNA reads TGTGCCAGCAGCTTATTTGGGGGGGGGTCTATAGCCAAAAACATTCAGTACTTC. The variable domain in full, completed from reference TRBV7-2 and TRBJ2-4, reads GAGVSQSPSNKVTEKGKDVELRCDPISGHTALYWYRQSLGQGLEFLIYFQGNSAPDKSGLPSDRFSAERTGGSVSTLTIQRTQQEDSAVYLCASSLFGGGSIAKNIQYFGAGTRLSVL.

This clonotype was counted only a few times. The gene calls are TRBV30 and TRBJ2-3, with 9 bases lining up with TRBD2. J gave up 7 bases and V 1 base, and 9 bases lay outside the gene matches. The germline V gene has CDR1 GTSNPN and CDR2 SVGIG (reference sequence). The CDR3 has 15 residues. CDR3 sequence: CAWSGALAGTNTQYF. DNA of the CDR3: TGTGCCTGGAGTGGGGCGCTAGCGGGGACCAATACGCAGTATTTT.

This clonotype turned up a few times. CDR3 in amino acids: CASRSNTPNNEQYF. The CDR3 region has the DNA TGTGCCAGCAGGTCTAATACACCGAACAATGAGCAGTACTTC. The V call is TRBV12-3 or TRBV12-4, the J call TRBJ2-7; no reliable D call. CDR3 length equals 14 residues. The germline V and J ends were trimmed by 6 bases and 7 bases, with 19 bases remaining between them.

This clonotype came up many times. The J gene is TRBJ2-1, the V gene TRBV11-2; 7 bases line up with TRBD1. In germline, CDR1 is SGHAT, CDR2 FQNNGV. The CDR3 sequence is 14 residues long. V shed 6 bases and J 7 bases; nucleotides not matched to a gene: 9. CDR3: CASRRTGPANEQFF. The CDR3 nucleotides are TGTGCCAGCAGGCGGACAGGACCTGCGAATGAGCAGTTCTTC.

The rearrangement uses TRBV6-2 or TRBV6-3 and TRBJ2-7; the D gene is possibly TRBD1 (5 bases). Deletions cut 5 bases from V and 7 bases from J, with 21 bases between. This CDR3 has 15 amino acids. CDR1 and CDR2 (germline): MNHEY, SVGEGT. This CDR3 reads CASSTTIDRGNEQYF. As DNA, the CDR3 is TGTGCCAGCAGTACGACCATCGACAGAGGAAATGAGCAGTACTTC.

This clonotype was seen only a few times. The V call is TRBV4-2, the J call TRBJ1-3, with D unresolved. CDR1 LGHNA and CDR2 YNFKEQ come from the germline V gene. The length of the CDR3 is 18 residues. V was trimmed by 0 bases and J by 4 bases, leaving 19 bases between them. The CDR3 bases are TGTGCCAGCAGCCAAGATTTGGGGTCGGGAGTTTGGGGAAACACCATATATTTT. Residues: CASSQDLGSGVWGNTIYF.

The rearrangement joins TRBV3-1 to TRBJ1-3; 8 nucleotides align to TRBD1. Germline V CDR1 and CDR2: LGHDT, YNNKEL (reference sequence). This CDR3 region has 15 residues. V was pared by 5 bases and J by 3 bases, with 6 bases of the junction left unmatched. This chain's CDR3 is CASSTTGVFGNTIYF. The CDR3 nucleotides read TGTGCCAGCAGCACGACAGGGGTCTTTGGAAACACCATATATTTT.